This entry is about one TCR beta chain. Clones were read by immunoSEQ multiplex PCR, and TCRdb kept only the in-frame ones, dropping some. The sample lists 150,000 to 200,000 clones; about 70% were seen once. This sample was included in a study of blood T cell repertoires in COVID-19. Study details: T cells, B-cell-depleted T cells, or PBMCs provided the cDNA or gDNA that served as material.

The length of the CDR3 is 14 residues. V was shortened by 6 bases and J by 6 bases, with 15 bases between the two germline ends. Germline V lookup: CDR1 MDHEN, CDR2 SYDVKM. The source of this sequence is a woman aged 45 to 65 with active or convalescent COVID-19. Sequenced: peripheral blood. V and J are TRBV28 and TRBJ1-5; possibly TRBD1 for D (5 bases). The CDR3 spells CASSPGRVRQPQHF. In DNA form, the CDR3 reads TGTGCCAGCAGCCCAGGGAGGGTACGTCAGCCCCAGCATTTT.